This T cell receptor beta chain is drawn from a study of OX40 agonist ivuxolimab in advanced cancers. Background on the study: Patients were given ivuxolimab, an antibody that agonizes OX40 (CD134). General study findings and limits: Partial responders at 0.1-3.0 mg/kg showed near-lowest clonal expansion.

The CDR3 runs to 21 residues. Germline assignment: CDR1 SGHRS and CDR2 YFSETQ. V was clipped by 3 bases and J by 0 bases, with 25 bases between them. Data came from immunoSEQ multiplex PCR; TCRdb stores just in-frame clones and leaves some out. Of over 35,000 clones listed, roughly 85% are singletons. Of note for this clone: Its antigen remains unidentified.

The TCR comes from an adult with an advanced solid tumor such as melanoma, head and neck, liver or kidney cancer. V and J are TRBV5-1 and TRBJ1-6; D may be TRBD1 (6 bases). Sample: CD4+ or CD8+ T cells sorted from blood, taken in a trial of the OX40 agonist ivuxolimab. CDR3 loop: CASSSRLQGRLNSSYNSPLHF. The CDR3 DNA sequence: TGCGCCAGCAGCTCGCGTCTTCAGGGGCGGTTAAATAGCTCCTATAATTCACCCCTCCACTTT.